Listed below are T cell receptor beta chains from one sample, sequenced in a study of somatic mutations in cytotoxic T cells in rheumatoid arthritis. Clones were sequenced by immunoSEQ multiplex PCR, and TCRdb holds only the in-frame ones, with some missing. The top ten clones hold about 15% of a sample with thousands of clones, 92% of them seen once. Specimen: CD8+ T cells sorted from blood. Receptors originate from a woman between 18 and 29 years old with rheumatoid arthritis. Both conserved end residues are part of each CDR3.

v_gene,CDR3aa
TRBV5-1,CASRVQSADTQYF
TRBV4-1,CASSYIQGGPYEQYF
TRBV7-3,CASSEGSGYEAFF
TRBV2,CASKGSTQEQYF
TRBV2,CASRGTGGRPLHF
TRBV19,CASRINPGQLAGELFF
TRBV4-1,CASSPSSNAGVNEQFF
TRBV11-2,CASSREWGAGELFF
TRBV7-3,CASSLTGYTEAFF
TRBV7-9,CASSFRDSGVNEQFF
TRBV7-2,CASSLISSSYNEQFF
TRBV4-1,CASSQVKIGSTDTQYF
TRBV11-1,CASSLGDGRGNQPQHF
TRBV4-1,CASSQEASRWDNEQFF
TRBV7-9,CASSMRGILDEQYF
TRBV6-1,CASSELAGGSYEQYF
TRBV9,CASSGGFYGSYNEQFF